This is a list of T cell receptor beta chains from one sample in a study of patients and donors after allogeneic stem cell transplantation. Via MiXCR, TCRdb re-called the RT-PCR reads, giving one row per CDR3 protein. This sample has approximately 150,000 distinct CDR3 sequences, with about 24% found just once. Sequenced material: blood, either unsorted or a sorted T cell fraction (not recorded which). The receptors derive from a human donor who was either an allogeneic HSCT recipient or a stem cell or donor lymphocyte infusion donor (not recorded which). It is not recorded whose cells these are; they may come from a transplant donor. CDR3s include the opening cysteine and the closing phenylalanine or tryptophan. Fields, in order: J gene, V gene, D gene, CDR3 protein. The D gene is left open where the match is weak.

j_call: TRBJ1-6
v_call: TRBV14
d_call: TRBD1
cdr3_aa: CASSPVGRDSFKNSPLHF

j_call: TRBJ1-2
v_call: TRBV28
d_call: NA
cdr3_aa: CASSSTADGYTF

j_call: TRBJ2-3
v_call: TRBV5-1
d_call: NA
cdr3_aa: CASSLVRWQDTQYF

j_call: TRBJ2-3
v_call: TRBV7-2
d_call: NA
cdr3_aa: CASSLGTAGGDTQYF

j_call: TRBJ1-1
v_call: TRBV18
d_call: TRBD1
cdr3_aa: CASSPGQAMDTEVFF

j_call: TRBJ2-5
v_call: TRBV5-5
d_call: TRBD1
cdr3_aa: CASSFPGQGAVGETQYF

j_call: TRBJ1-1
v_call: TRBV12-3/TRBV12-4
d_call: NA
cdr3_aa: CASSFRGGRTEAFF

j_call: TRBJ1-6
v_call: TRBV6-5
d_call: NA
cdr3_aa: CASSYSVYGQVHF

j_call: TRBJ2-1
v_call: TRBV11-3
d_call: TRBD2
cdr3_aa: CASSFTSGTNNEQFF

j_call: TRBJ1-2
v_call: TRBV27
d_call: NA
cdr3_aa: CASSLSPAYGYTF

j_call: TRBJ1-6
v_call: TRBV16
d_call: NA
cdr3_aa: CASSQWGQGFSPLHF

j_call: TRBJ1-4
v_call: TRBV5-1
d_call: NA
cdr3_aa: CASSRGGADEKLFF